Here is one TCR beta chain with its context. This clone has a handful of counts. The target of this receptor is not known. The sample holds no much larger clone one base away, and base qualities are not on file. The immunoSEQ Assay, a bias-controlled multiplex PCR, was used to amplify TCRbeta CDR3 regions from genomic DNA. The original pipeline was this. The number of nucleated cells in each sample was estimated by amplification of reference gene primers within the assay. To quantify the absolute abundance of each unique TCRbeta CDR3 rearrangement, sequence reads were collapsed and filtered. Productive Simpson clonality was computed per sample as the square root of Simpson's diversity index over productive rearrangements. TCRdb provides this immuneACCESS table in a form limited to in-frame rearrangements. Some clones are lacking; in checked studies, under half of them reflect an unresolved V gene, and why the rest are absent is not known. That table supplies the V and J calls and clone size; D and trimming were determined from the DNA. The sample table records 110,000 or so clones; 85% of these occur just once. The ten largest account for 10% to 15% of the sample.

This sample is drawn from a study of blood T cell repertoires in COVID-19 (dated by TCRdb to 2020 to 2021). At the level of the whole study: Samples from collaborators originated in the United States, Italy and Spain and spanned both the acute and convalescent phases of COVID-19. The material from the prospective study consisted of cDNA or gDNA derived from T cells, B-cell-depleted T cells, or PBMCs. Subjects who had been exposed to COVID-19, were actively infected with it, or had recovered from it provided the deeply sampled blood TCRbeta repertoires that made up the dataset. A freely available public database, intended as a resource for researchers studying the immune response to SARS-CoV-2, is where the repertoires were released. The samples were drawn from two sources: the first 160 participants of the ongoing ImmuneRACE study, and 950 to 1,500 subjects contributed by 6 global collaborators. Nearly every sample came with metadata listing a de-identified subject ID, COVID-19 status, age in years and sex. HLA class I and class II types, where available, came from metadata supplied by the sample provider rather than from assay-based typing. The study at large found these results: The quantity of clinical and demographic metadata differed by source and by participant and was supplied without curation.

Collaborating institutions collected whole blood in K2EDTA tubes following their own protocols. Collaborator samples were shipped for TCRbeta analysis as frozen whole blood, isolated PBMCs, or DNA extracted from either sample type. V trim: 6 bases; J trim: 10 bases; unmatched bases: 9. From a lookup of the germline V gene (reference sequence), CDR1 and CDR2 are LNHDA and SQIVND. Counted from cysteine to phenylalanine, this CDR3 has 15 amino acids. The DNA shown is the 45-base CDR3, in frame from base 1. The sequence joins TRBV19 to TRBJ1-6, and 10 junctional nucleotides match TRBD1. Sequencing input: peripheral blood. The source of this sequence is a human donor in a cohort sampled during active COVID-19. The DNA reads TGTGCCAGTAGATTGACAGGGGGCCGTGAGTCACCCCTCCACTTT. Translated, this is CASRLTGGRESPLHF.